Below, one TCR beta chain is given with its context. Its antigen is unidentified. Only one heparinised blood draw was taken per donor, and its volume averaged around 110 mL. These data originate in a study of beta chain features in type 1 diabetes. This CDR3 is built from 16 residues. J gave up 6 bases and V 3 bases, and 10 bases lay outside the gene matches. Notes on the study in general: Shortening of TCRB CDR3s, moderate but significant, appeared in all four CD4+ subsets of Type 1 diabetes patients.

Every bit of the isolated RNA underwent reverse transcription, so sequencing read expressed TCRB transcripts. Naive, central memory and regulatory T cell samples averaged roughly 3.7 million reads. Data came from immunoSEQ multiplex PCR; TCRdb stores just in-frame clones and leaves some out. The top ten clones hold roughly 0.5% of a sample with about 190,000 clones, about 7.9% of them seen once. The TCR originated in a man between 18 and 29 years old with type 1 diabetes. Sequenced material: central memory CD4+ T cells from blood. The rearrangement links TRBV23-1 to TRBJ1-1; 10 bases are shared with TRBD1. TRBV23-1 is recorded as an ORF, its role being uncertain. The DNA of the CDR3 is TGCGCCAGCAGTCAGGGGACAGGGGACCGGGATCCTGAAGCTTTCTTT. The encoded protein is CASSQGTGDRDPEAFF.